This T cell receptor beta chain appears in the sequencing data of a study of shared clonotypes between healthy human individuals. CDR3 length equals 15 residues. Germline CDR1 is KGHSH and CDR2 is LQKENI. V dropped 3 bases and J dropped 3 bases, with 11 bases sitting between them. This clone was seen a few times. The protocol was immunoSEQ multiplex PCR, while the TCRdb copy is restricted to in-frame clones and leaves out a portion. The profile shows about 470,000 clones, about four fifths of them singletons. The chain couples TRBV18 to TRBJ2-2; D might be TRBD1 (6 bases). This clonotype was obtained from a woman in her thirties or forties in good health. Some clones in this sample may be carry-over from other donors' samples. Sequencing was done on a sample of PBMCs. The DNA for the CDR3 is TGTGCCAGCTCACCTTCGGCAGGGGACACCGGGGAGCTGTTTTTT. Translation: CASSPSAGDTGELFF.